This TCR beta chain was obtained from a study of blood T cell repertoires in COVID-19. Study context: Sites across the United States, Italy and Spain contributed samples from acute and convalescent COVID-19. From T cells, B-cell-depleted T cells, or PBMCs came the material, which was cDNA or gDNA.

Germline assignment: CDR1 LNHDA and CDR2 SQIVND (reference sequence). Trimming pared 0 bases from V and 4 bases from J, leaving 15 bases between. This CDR3 is built from 16 residues. Some clones are missing from TCRdb's copy, which holds only in-frame ones; the method was immunoSEQ multiplex PCR. The table shows over 150,000 clones, with roughly 83% occurring only once. The sample taken for sequencing was peripheral blood. The chain joins TRBV19 to TRBJ1-2; D call uncertain. This clonotype originated in a woman aged 55-69 years with acute or convalescent COVID-19. As DNA, the CDR3 is TGTGCCAGTAGTATAGAAGATAGCCAACCCCTCTATGGCTACACCTTC. This codes for CASSIEDSQPLYGYTF.